Listed here is a single TCR beta chain. Its specificity is not known. These data are taken from a study of T cell responses to AZD1222 COVID-19 vaccine. Study findings and constraints: Nearly half of spike-specific TCRs reportedly target variant regions that are unmutated in the B.1.351 and B.1.1.7 variants. Seropositive status at baseline applied to only 6 or 7 AZD1222 recipients. Receipt of two AZD1222 doses was followed by a rise in Spike-specific TCR breadth and depth.

Second-dose groups at about 4 or about 12 weeks were pooled. Trimming cost V 6 bases and J 9 bases; bases outside gene matches: 5. The CDR3 spans 12 residues. Measured with immunoSEQ multiplex PCR; TCRdb has only the in-frame clones, and not every one. The sample lists over 100,000 clones, roughly 90% seen once, with approximately 2.6% in the top ten. This specimen consisted of peripheral blood, obtained 28 days after the second AZD1222 dose. The sequence was collected from an adult who received the AZD1222 COVID-19 vaccine. This chain uses TRBV12-3 or TRBV12-4 with TRBJ2-1; 7 positions agree with TRBD1. The CDR3 region has the DNA TGTGCCAGCAGCCTGGGACAGCCTGAGCAGTTCTTC. Translated: CASSLGQPEQFF.